The T cell receptor (beta chain) described here comes from a study of CD8+ T cells in alopecia areata. Study context: Each day, treated patients took oral tofacitinib twice, at 5 to 10 mg per dose.

Findings and caveats of the study: In scalp and blood, many expanded lesional clones persisted during tofacitinib.

Treatment meaning: oral pan-JAK inhibitor, 5-10 mg twice daily. Separation by sorting yielded CD4+ and CD8+ T cells from PBMCs. This clone was detected only a few times. Its target is not known. Sequencing relied on a cDNA template that was reverse transcribed from extracted RNA. Data came from immunoSEQ multiplex PCR; TCRdb stores just in-frame clones and leaves some out. The data hold roughly 210,000 clones, with approximately 40% observed a single time. With 5 bases clipped from V and 2 bases from J, the junction kept 5 bases outside the gene matches. The CDR3 runs 16 residues. Germline V lookup: CDR1 SGHTS, CDR2 YDEGEE.

Sequencing used CD4+ T cells sorted from blood, obtained at approximately week 37, from a patient treated with tofacitinib. This rearrangement joins TRBV5-8 to TRBJ2-3, with TRBD2 matching over 13 bases. The receptor comes from a human donor with alopecia areata. The CDR3 coding sequence is TGTGCCAGCAGTCCCGGGACTAGCGGGATCACAGATACGCAGTATTTT. Amino acid sequence: CASSPGTSGITDTQYF.